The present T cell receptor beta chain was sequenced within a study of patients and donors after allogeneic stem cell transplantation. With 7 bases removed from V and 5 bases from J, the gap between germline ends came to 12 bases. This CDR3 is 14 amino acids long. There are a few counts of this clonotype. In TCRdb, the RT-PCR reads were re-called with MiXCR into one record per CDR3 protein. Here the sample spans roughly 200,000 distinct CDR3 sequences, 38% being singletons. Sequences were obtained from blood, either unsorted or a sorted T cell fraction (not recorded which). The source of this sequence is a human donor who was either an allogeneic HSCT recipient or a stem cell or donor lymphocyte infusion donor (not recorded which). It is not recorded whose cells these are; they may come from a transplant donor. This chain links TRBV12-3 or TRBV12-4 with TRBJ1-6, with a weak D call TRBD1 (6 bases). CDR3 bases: TGTGCCAGCACCCGCTGGGACAATAATTCACCCCTCCACTTT. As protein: CASTRWDNNSPLHF.